Only a few counts were recorded for the clone carrying this T cell receptor (beta chain). Its specificity is unknown. These data belong to a study of T cell repertoires in cytomegalovirus infection. At the level of the study: It was recently identified HLA-C-restricted and well-studied HLA-B-restricted CMV epitopes that the study used. Public TCR beta signatures were indicative of both CMV infection and a matching HLA type.

The study, taken as a whole, reports: CMV carriers having the relevant HLA were flagged by cumulative public TCR beta family frequency. HLA-C-restricted CMV clonotypes gave the most frequent clonotype in two of eight donors.

The CDR3 is made up of 13 amino acids. Trimming took 2 bases from V and 2 from J, leaving 7 bases between them. Germline values: CDR1 MNHEY, CDR2 SVGEGT. TCRdb re-called the reads with MiXCR, one entry per CDR3 protein. The sample yields tens of thousands of distinct CDR3 sequences, more than 20% seen once. This chain links TRBV6-2 or TRBV6-3 with TRBJ2-7; no clear D gene. The source is a human donor in good health (CMV status not recorded). Some clones in this sample may be carry-over from other donors' samples. Sequencing used CD8+ T cells from cultured PBMCs, obtained from culture after CMV antigen stimulation. This chain's CDR3 is CASSYDNPYEQYF. The CDR3 DNA reads TGTGCCAGCAGTTACGACAATCCCTACGAGCAGTACTTC.